A single sample gave rise to the 27 T cell receptor beta chains below, sequenced in a study of T cell responses to AZD1222 COVID-19 vaccine. Sequencing was performed with immunoSEQ multiplex PCR; in TCRdb, only in-frame clones are kept and a portion is missing. The sample carries 150,000 to 200,000 clones, roughly 94% recorded once. This specimen was peripheral blood, taken on day 0 of MenACWY control vaccination. The receptor source for this set is an adult in good health.

The chain joins TRBV6-1 to TRBJ2-5; 9 bases are a match to TRBD1. There are 16 residues in the CDR3. V lost 6 bases to trimming and J lost 3 bases; unmatched junction nucleotides: 11. CDR1 and CDR2 (germline): MNHNS, SASEGT. This chain's CDR3 is CASRELGDREKETQYF. CDR3 in DNA: TGTGCCAGCAGAGAACTTGGGGACAGGGAAAAAGAGACCCAGTACTTC.

The chain couples TRBV7-3 to TRBJ2-2, with D perhaps TRBD1 (6 bases). V was clipped by 5 bases and J by 2 bases, with 15 bases between them. The germline V gene encodes CDR1 SGHTA and CDR2 FQGTGA. This CDR3 comprises 16 residues. CDR3 in amino acids: CASSPERTVNTGELFF. The CDR3 DNA follows: TGTGCCAGCAGCCCAGAGCGGACAGTTAACACCGGGGAGCTGTTTTTT.

This clone turned up a few times. The V call is TRBV12-3 or TRBV12-4, the J call TRBJ1-1; D may be TRBD1 (5 bases). The CDR3 sequence is 12 residues long. The V and J ends lost 6 bases and 11 bases respectively, with 16 bases between them. CDR3 in amino acids: CASSPPGRWAFF. In DNA, the CDR3 is TGTGCCAGCAGCCCCCCAGGGAGGTGGGCTTTCTTT.

This chain connects TRBV7-9 to TRBJ1-5; 7 nucleotides line up with TRBD1. V shed 5 bases, J shed 0 bases, and the junction held 7 bases outside the gene matches. The CDR3 consists of 16 residues. Per germline, CDR1 SEHNR and CDR2 FQNEAQ (reference sequence). The CDR3 spells CASSPYGQDSNQPQHF. CDR3 coding DNA: TGTGCCAGCAGCCCTTACGGACAGGATAGCAATCAGCCCCAGCATTTT.

This clone has just one count. The chain is built from TRBV9 and TRBJ2-2; D gene uncertain. Germline values: CDR1 SGDLS, CDR2 YYNGEE. V was trimmed by 8 bases and J by 4 bases, leaving 6 bases between them. This CDR3 is 11 amino acids long. The CDR3 region has the DNA TGTGCCAGTGAGAGCACCGGGGAGCTGTTTTTT. Translation gives CASESTGELFF.

The V gene is TRBV3-1 (or the pseudogene TRBV3-2), the J gene TRBJ2-1, with D unresolved. The CDR3 extends over 13 amino acids. Trimming removed 3 bases at V and 10 bases at J, with 13 bases between. CDR1 is LGHDT and CDR2 is YNNKEL in the germline V gene (reference sequence). The CDR3, as DNA: TGTGCCAGCAGCCAGCTCCACCGTCAGGAGCAGTTCTTC. This codes for CASSQLHRQEQFF.

The chain uses TRBV18 and TRBJ1-5, with D possibly TRBD1 on 5 matching bases. CDR3 size: 14 residues. Germline V lookup: CDR1 KGHSH, CDR2 LQKENI. V lost 2 bases and J lost 3, with 8 bases in between. This CDR3 is CASSPGANNQPQHF. The CDR3 region has the DNA TGTGCCAGCTCACCAGGGGCGAACAATCAGCCCCAGCATTTT.

V and J are TRBV29-1 and TRBJ1-1; D possibly corresponds to TRBD1 (5 bases). The germline V and J ends were trimmed by 4 bases and 5 bases, with 17 bases remaining between them. Germline V gives CDR1 SQVTM, CDR2 ANQGSEA. The CDR3 consists of 14 residues. The CDR3 DNA follows: TGCAGCGTTGGGGGAGGAAGGGGTGAAACTGAAGCTTTCTTT. Translating gives CSVGGGRGETEAFF.

The J gene is TRBJ1-2, the V gene TRBV29-1; D unclear. Between the trimmed V and J ends, which lost 6 bases and 0 bases, there was a span of 20 bases. Germline V gives CDR1 SQVTM, CDR2 ANQGSEA. The CDR3 consists of 16 residues. The CDR3 nucleotides read TGCAGCGTGGCCCCCAGGACGGATCTTACTAACTATGGCTACACCTTC. Its protein product is CSVAPRTDLTNYGYTF. The full variable domain, its missing parts supplied by reference TRBV29-1 and TRBJ1-2, is SAVISQKPSRDICQRGTSLTIQCQVDSQVTMMFWYRQQPGQSLTLIATANQGSEATYESGFVIDKFPISRPNLTFSTLTVSNMSPEDSSIYLCSVAPRTDLTNYGYTFGSGTRLTVV.

The genes are TRBV12-3 or TRBV12-4 and TRBJ1-5; D is undetermined. The ends were cut back, 6 bases at V and 0 bases at J, with 6 bases in the middle. The length of the CDR3 is 13 residues. The CDR3 coding sequence is TGTGCCAGCAGCCCATCTAGCAATCAGCCCCAGCATTTT. Translating gives CASSPSSNQPQHF.

The chain carries TRBV30 and TRBJ1-4; D uncertain. Germline CDR1 GTSNPN, CDR2 SVGIG (reference sequence). The CDR3 totals 16 residues. Trimming left V 1 base short and J 0 bases short, with 12 bases between. The CDR3 spells CAWSDFRQPTNEKLFF. In nucleotides, the CDR3 is TGTGCCTGGAGTGATTTTCGACAACCAACTAATGAAAAACTGTTTTTT.

The gene calls are TRBV7-6 and TRBJ2-4; 7 nucleotides line up with TRBD1. CDR1 is SGHVS, CDR2 FNYEAQ, per germline. V trimming: 1 base; J trimming: 0 bases; junction bases outside the gene matches: 3. CDR3 length equals 16 residues. In DNA, the CDR3 is TGTGCCAGCAGCTTAGGGGGACAGTTAGCCAAAAACATTCAGTACTTC. It translates to CASSLGGQLAKNIQYF.

The chain combines TRBV5-1 with TRBJ1-2; TRBD1 agrees at 9 bases. The CDR3 sequence is 14 residues long. Germline V lookup: CDR1 SGHRS, CDR2 YFSETQ. The V and J ends lost 0 bases and 7 bases, in that order; junction bases with no gene match: 4. The CDR3 sequence: CASSLGTGVFGYTF. The CDR3 DNA sequence: TGCGCCAGCAGCTTGGGGACAGGGGTTTTTGGCTACACCTTC.

This chain uses TRBV18 with TRBJ1-2; D gene uncertain. Per the germline V gene, CDR1 is KGHSH and CDR2 is LQKENI. This CDR3 is built from 16 residues. V lost 3 bases and J lost 2, with 16 bases in between. As DNA, the CDR3 is TGTGCCAGCTCACCCCCGAACTTTGGGTTGAACTATGGCTACACCTTC. Its translation is CASSPPNFGLNYGYTF.

This clone occurred once. This chain joins TRBV5-1 and TRBJ2-7, with 11 bases that match TRBD1. The J segment lost 0 bases and the V segment lost 5 bases, leaving 4 bases of the junction unmatched. Germline assignment: CDR1 SGHRS and CDR2 YFSETQ. The CDR3 consists of 15 residues. CDR3 in amino acids: CASSLGQGASYEQYF. The CDR3 nucleotides read TGCGCCAGCAGTTTAGGACAGGGGGCCTCCTACGAGCAGTACTTC.

The chain uses TRBV7-9 and TRBJ2-1; 13 bases agree with TRBD2. After removal of 5 bases from V and 6 bases from J, the junction contained 1 base not matched to a gene. CDR3 length: 14 amino acids. CDR1 and CDR2 (germline): SEHNR, FQNEAQ (reference sequence). This CDR3 reads CASSRTSGSNEQFF. In DNA form, the CDR3 reads TGTGCCAGCAGCCGGACTAGCGGGAGCAATGAGCAGTTCTTC.

The chain combines TRBV28 with TRBJ1-4; 7 bases fit TRBD1. This CDR3 has 14 residues. With 8 bases clipped from V and 5 bases from J, the junction kept 8 bases outside the gene matches. Germline loops: CDR1 MDHEN, CDR2 SYDVKM. CDR3 sequence: CASLDRALNEKLFF. The DNA for the CDR3 is TGTGCCAGCCTCGACAGGGCGCTAAATGAAAAACTGTTTTTT.

The chain couples TRBV27 to TRBJ1-5; the match to TRBD1 covers 7 bases. CDR1 and CDR2 from the germline V gene are MNHEY and SMNVEV (reference sequence). Trimming took 6 bases from V and 0 from J; bases not matched to a gene: 8. CDR3 length equals 16 residues. The CDR3 loop reads CASSPRQGGSNQPQHF. The CDR3 DNA follows: TGTGCCAGCAGCCCTCGACAGGGTGGTAGCAATCAGCCCCAGCATTTT.

The chain couples TRBV7-9 to TRBJ2-7; no firm D call. The CDR3 is 14 residues long. Germline V gives CDR1 SEHNR, CDR2 FQNEAQ (reference sequence). Between the trimmed V and J ends, which lost 5 bases and 0 bases, there was a span of 11 bases. The CDR3 sequence is CASSPPGSSYEQYF. DNA of the CDR3: TGTGCCAGCAGCCCCCCCGGGTCCTCCTACGAGCAGTACTTC.

The rearrangement links TRBV7-9 to TRBJ2-7, with D tentatively TRBD1 or TRBD2 (5 bases each). Germline CDR1 and CDR2: SEHNR and FQNEAQ (reference sequence). The CDR3 length is 16 residues. V was pared by 6 bases and J by 3 bases, with 21 bases between. CDR3 coding DNA: TGTGCCAGCAGTAGGAGATTGGGGGACCCCTACTACGAGCAGTACTTC. Amino acids: CASSRRLGDPYYEQYF.

The rearrangement links TRBV11-3 to TRBJ1-1, with TRBD1 as a possible D gene (5 bases). The germline CDR1 and CDR2 sequences are SGHNT and YENEEA. Trimming took 3 bases from V and 4 from J, leaving 9 bases between them. The CDR3 contains 13 residues. For the CDR3, the DNA is TGTGCCAGCAGCTTCGGGGGGGGCACTGAAGCTTTCTTT. It translates to CASSFGGGTEAFF. Full variable domain (missing parts from reference TRBV11-3 and TRBJ1-1): EAGVVQSPRYKIIEKKQPVAFWCNPISGHNTLYWYLQNLGQGPELLIRYENEEAVDDSQLPKDRFSAERLKGVDSTLKIQPAELGDSAVYLCASSFGGGTEAFFGQGTRLTVV.

This clone was picked up one time. This chain connects TRBV11-2 to TRBJ1-2; no firm D call. Germline CDR1 is SGHAT and CDR2 is FQNNGV. Trimming shortened V by 6 bases and J by 2 bases, and 13 bases separated the two germline ends. There are 14 residues in the CDR3. The CDR3 coding sequence is TGTGCCAGCAGTGGCGGGGAGGGAAACTATGGCTACACCTTC. Translated, it gives CASSGGEGNYGYTF.

This chain uses TRBV30 with TRBJ1-6; tentatively, D is TRBD1 (5 bases). Germline V gene sequence: CDR1 GTSNPN, CDR2 SVGIG (reference sequence). The CDR3 covers 13 residues. The germline V and J ends were trimmed by 5 bases and 5 bases, with 10 bases remaining between them. The CDR3 nucleotides read TGTGCCTGGGGGGACCGACATAATTCACCCCTCCACTTT. It encodes CAWGDRHNSPLHF.

V and J are TRBV9 and TRBJ1-1; D is undetermined. Germline V gives CDR1 SGDLS, CDR2 YYNGEE. V was shortened by 1 base and J by 5 bases, with 12 bases between the two germline ends. The CDR3 loop spans 14 amino acids. The CDR3, as DNA: TGTGCCAGCAGCGTAAGGCCGGGCACGACTGAAGCTTTCTTT. Translated: CASSVRPGTTEAFF.

The chain couples TRBV9 to TRBJ2-1, with 11 bases that match TRBD2. CDR1 and CDR2 from the germline V gene are SGDLS and YYNGEE. The V gene end was trimmed by 7 bases and the J gene end by 8 bases; junction bases not matched to a gene: 11. CDR3 size: 15 residues. For the CDR3, the DNA is TGTGCCAGCTCAGTCACTAGCGGGAGAGTCTATGAGCAGTTCTTC. The encoded protein is CASSVTSGRVYEQFF.

This clone turned up a few times. The chain couples TRBV7-8 to TRBJ2-2; D is ambiguous. CDR1 is SGHVS, CDR2 FQNEAQ, per germline. Trimming took 9 bases from V and 4 from J, leaving 12 bases between them. CDR3 length: 13 residues. The CDR3 DNA follows: TGTGCCAGTCTGGACCACACCACCGGGGAGCTGTTTTTT. Translated: CASLDHTTGELFF.

The chain combines TRBV19 with TRBJ2-1; 7 bases map to TRBD2. V lost 3 bases, J lost 4 bases, and 6 bases stayed unmatched. The CDR3 totals 15 residues. Germline V gives CDR1 LNHDA, CDR2 SQIVND (reference sequence). CDR3 amino acids: CASSMGGSLYNEQFF. The CDR3 DNA reads as TGTGCCAGTAGTATGGGCGGGAGCCTTTACAATGAGCAGTTCTTC.